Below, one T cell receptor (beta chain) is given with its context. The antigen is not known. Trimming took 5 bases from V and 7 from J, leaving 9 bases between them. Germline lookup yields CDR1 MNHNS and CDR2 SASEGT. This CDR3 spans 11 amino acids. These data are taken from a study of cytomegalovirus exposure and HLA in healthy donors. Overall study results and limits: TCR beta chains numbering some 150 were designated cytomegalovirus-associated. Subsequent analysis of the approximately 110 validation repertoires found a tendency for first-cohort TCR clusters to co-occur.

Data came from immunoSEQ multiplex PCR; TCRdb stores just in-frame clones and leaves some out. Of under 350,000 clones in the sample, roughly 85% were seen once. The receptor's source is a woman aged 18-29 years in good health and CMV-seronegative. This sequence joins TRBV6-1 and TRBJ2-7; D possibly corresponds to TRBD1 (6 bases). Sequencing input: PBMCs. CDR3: CASSPGEEQYF. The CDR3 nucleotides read TGTGCCAGCAGTCCAGGGGAAGAGCAGTACTTC.